The 19 T cell receptor beta chains listed next were all sequenced from one sample in a study of T cells after yellow fever vaccination. MiXCR, run by TCRdb on the 5' RACE reads, gives a single entry per CDR3 protein. This sample has under 150,000 distinct CDR3 sequences, with less than 9.5% found just once. The material sequenced was CD4+ T cells sorted from PBMCs, taken 5 days after the yellow fever booster vaccination. The receptors shown here come from a man aged 25-40 years who received the YFV17D yellow fever vaccine.

This clonotype was seen ten or more times. The V gene is TRBV7-2, the J gene TRBJ2-7; 10 nucleotides line up with TRBD1. This CDR3 spans 14 amino acids. The ends lost 1 base at V and 6 bases at J; junction bases unmatched: 3. Germline CDR1 is SGHTA and CDR2 is FQGNSA. The CDR3 region has the DNA TGTGCCAGCAGCTTAGTGGGGACAGGGGCCGAGCAGTACTTC. Translating it yields CASSLVGTGAEQYF.

This clonotype occurred many times. This chain uses TRBV7-6 with TRBJ2-5; D might be TRBD1 or TRBD2, each matching 6 bases. The germline V and J ends were trimmed by 4 bases and 3 bases, with 15 bases remaining between them. The CDR3 is made up of 15 amino acids. Germline V lookup: CDR1 SGHVS, CDR2 FNYEAQ. The DNA of the CDR3 is TGTGCCAGCAGCTCACAGGGAACTAGCAAAGAGACCCAGTACTTC. This translates into CASSSQGTSKETQYF.

This clonotype has at least ten counts. V and J are TRBV20-1 and TRBJ1-1, with TRBD1 as a possible D gene (5 bases). This CDR3 region has 10 residues. Germline V gives CDR1 DFQATT, CDR2 SNEGSKA (reference sequence). V gave up 5 bases and J gave up 8 bases, with 9 bases separating them. CDR3 loop: CSALKGEAFF. CDR3 in DNA: TGCAGTGCTCTCAAGGGGGAAGCTTTCTTT.

Only a few counts were recorded for this clonotype. The chain couples TRBV5-4 to TRBJ2-5, with a tentative D call TRBD1 (6 bases). The CDR3 has 13 residues. Germline-derived CDR1 and CDR2 are SGHNT and YYREEE (reference sequence). Between the trimmed V and J ends, which lost 4 bases and 5 bases, there was a span of 12 bases. CDR3 residues: CASSGDRSETQYF. The CDR3 coding sequence is TGTGCCAGCAGCGGTGACAGGTCCGAGACCCAGTACTTC.

This clonotype has at least ten counts. The chain uses TRBV20-1 and TRBJ2-1; D possibly corresponds to TRBD2 (6 bases). CDR1 is DFQATT and CDR2 is SNEGSKA in the germline V gene (reference sequence). CDR3 length equals 16 residues. V was pared by 6 bases and J by 8 bases, with 26 bases between. The CDR3 loop is CSARRVRPAERDEQFF. CDR3 in DNA: TGCAGTGCCAGGAGGGTTAGGCCCGCAGAACGGGATGAGCAGTTCTTC.

The table lists this clonotype with many counts. This chain joins TRBV5-1 and TRBJ2-1; a possible D gene is TRBD1 (5 bases). Per germline, CDR1 SGHRS and CDR2 YFSETQ. The CDR3 length is 15 residues. The germline V and J ends were trimmed by 4 bases and 5 bases, with 16 bases remaining between them. The CDR3 reads CASSPSGRLDNEQFF. DNA of the CDR3: TGCGCCAGCAGCCCCTCAGGGCGCTTAGACAATGAGCAGTTCTTC. Using reference TRBV5-1 and TRBJ2-1 for the parts outside the CDR3, the full variable domain is KAGVTQTPRYLIKTRGQQVTLSCSPISGHRSVSWYQQTPGQGLQFLFEYFSETQRNKGNFPGRFSGRQFSNSRSEMNVSTLELGDSALYLCASSPSGRLDNEQFFGPGTRLTVL.

The table lists this clonotype with a few counts. The chain couples TRBV11-3 to TRBJ2-6, with D uncertain. The CDR3 consists of 15 residues. Germline lookup yields CDR1 SGHNT and CDR2 YENEEA. V was clipped by 1 base and J by 2 bases, with 6 bases between them. In DNA, the CDR3 is TGTGCCAGCAGCTTAGGGGAACCTGGGGCCAACGTCCTGACTTTC. This translates into CASSLGEPGANVLTF.

Remarks on this clonotype: A read error may explain this, as a much larger clone is one base away. CDR3: CASSPESGMGYNEQFF. The CDR3 nucleotides are TGTGCCAGCAGCCCCGAGTCGGGAATGGGCTACAATGAGCAGTTCTTC. The chain recombines TRBV7-8 with TRBJ2-1; D might be TRBD2 (5 bases). Germline CDR1 and CDR2: SGHVS and FQNEAQ. CDR3 length: 16 residues. V was cut by 5 bases and J by 3 bases, with 17 bases left in between.

As for this clonotype: Being one base from a much bigger clone, this may be a read error. This chain joins TRBV4-2 and TRBJ2-1; D possibly corresponds to TRBD2 (6 bases). V was cut by 1 base and J by 7 bases, with 14 bases left in between. The CDR3 consists of 15 residues. Germline CDR1 is LGHNA and CDR2 is YNFKEQ. The DNA for the CDR3 is TGTGCCAGCAGCCAAGCGGAGTGGGAGGATAATGAGCAGTTCTTC. Residues: CASSQAEWEDNEQFF.

This clonotype was observed at least ten times. The V gene is TRBV20-1, the J gene TRBJ2-1, with TRBD2 matching 9 bases. The CDR3 sequence is 14 residues long. Germline assignment: CDR1 DFQATT and CDR2 SNEGSKA (reference sequence). V lost 5 bases, J lost 5 bases, and 7 bases stayed unmatched. CDR3 region: CSAPPAGGNNEQFF. As DNA, the CDR3 is TGCAGTGCTCCCCCAGCGGGAGGTAACAATGAGCAGTTCTTC.

This clonotype occurred many times. The V and J genes are TRBV18 and TRBJ2-3; D is undetermined. The CDR3 is made up of 13 amino acids. V was clipped by 0 bases and J by 6 bases, with 7 bases between them. Germline assignment: CDR1 KGHSH and CDR2 LQKENI. CDR3 region: CASSPPLTDTQYF. The CDR3 DNA sequence: TGTGCCAGCTCACCACCCCTAACCGATACGCAGTATTTT.

The sample holds many counts of this clonotype. The chain carries TRBV5-1 and TRBJ1-1; TRBD1 matches 9 bases. The CDR3 extends over 16 amino acids. After removal of 2 bases from V and 4 bases from J, the junction contained 9 bases not matched to a gene. Germline V gene data show CDR1 as SGHRS and CDR2 as YFSETQ. The CDR3 loop is CASSFSTGGDVTEAFF. DNA for the CDR3: TGCGCCAGCAGCTTCTCCACAGGGGGCGACGTCACTGAAGCTTTCTTT.

Points on this clonotype: This may stem from a read error, because a much larger clone lies one nucleotide away. The V call is TRBV29-1, the J call TRBJ1-4; no firm D call. Germline V gene data show CDR1 as SQVTM and CDR2 as ANQGSEA. Between the trimmed V and J ends, which lost 0 bases and 4 bases, there was a span of 6 bases. CDR3 size: 13 residues. CDR3 sequence (DNA): TGCAGCGTTGAAGATACCGATAATGAAAAACTGTTTTTT. Protein sequence: CSVEDTDNEKLFF.

Ten or more counts support this clonotype. The V gene is TRBV4-3, the J gene TRBJ2-2; D gene unclear. Germline loops: CDR1 LGHNA, CDR2 YSLEER. Trimming removed 1 base from V and 2 bases from J, with 5 bases in between. This CDR3 is 14 amino acids long. Here the CDR3 DNA reads TGCGCCAGCAGCCAAGCCGGTAACACCGGGGAGCTGTTTTTT. It specifies CASSQAGNTGELFF.

This clonotype was seen at least ten times. The V gene is TRBV6-5, the J gene TRBJ2-7; no firm D call. The ends were cut back, 1 base at V and 6 bases at J, with 10 bases in the middle. The CDR3 has 13 amino acids. Germline V gene lookup returns CDR1 MNHEY and CDR2 SVGAGI. In nucleotides, the CDR3 is TGTGCCAGCAGTTACTTCGGGTCTGGCGAGCAGTACTTC. It is translated as CASSYFGSGEQYF.

This clonotype was seen ten or more times. The V call is TRBV15, the J call TRBJ2-3; TRBD1 matches at 7 bases. CDR1 is LNHNV, CDR2 YYDKDF, per germline (reference sequence). J gave up 3 bases and V 1 base, and 1 base lay outside the gene matches. The CDR3 has 14 amino acids. The CDR3 DNA reads as TGTGCCACCAGCAGAGGACAGGGAACAGATACGCAGTATTTT. This encodes CATSRGQGTDTQYF.

This clonotype came up many times. The chain recombines TRBV6-5 with TRBJ2-1; D not resolved. Germline values: CDR1 MNHEY, CDR2 SVGAGI. V was clipped by 0 bases and J by 5 bases, with 11 bases between them. The CDR3 has 15 residues. The DNA for the CDR3 is TGTGCCAGCAGTTACTCTCCCAACCCGGACAATGAGCAGTTCTTC. It codes for CASSYSPNPDNEQFF.

This clonotype was picked up many times. DNA of the CDR3: TGTGCCAGCGGCGGGACAGCCCATCTTAATCAGCCCCAGCATTTT. Translation: CASGGTAHLNQPQHF. This chain uses TRBV27 with TRBJ1-5; 7 bases match TRBD1. Germline CDR1 MNHEY, CDR2 SMNVEV (reference sequence). This CDR3 is 15 amino acids long. The ends lost 8 bases at V and 4 bases at J; junction bases unmatched: 11.

This clonotype showed up many times. The chain employs TRBV27 and TRBJ2-3, with TRBD2 matching 7 bases. The CDR3 consists of 15 residues. With V trimmed by 1 base and J by 12 bases, 13 bases remained unmatched. Germline CDR1 is MNHEY and CDR2 is SMNVEV (reference sequence). The CDR3: CASSLLPPSGSPQYF. CDR3 bases: TGTGCCAGCAGTTTATTACCCCCTAGCGGCTCCCCCCAGTATTTT.